These 16 T cell receptor beta chains came from one sample sequenced in a study of blood T cell repertoires in COVID-19 (dated by TCRdb to the early 2020s). Libraries were made using the immunoSEQ multiplex PCR assay. TCRdb provides this immuneACCESS table in a form limited to in-frame rearrangements. Some clones are lacking; in checked studies, under half of them reflect an unresolved V gene, and why the rest are absent is not known. In this sample the table shows about 90,000 clones, 70% to 90% of which occur a single time. The top ten clonotypes cover over 9.5% of the sample. The source material was peripheral blood. Receptor source: a woman between 65 and 79 years old with active or convalescent COVID-19.

The V gene is TRBV9, the J gene TRBJ1-2; D perhaps matches TRBD1 (5 bases). The V gene's germline CDR1 is SGDLS and CDR2 YYNGEE. The length of the CDR3 is 12 residues. Trimming shortened V by 1 base and J by 7 bases, and 8 bases separated the two germline ends. The CDR3, as DNA: TGTGCCAGCAGCGTACCCGGGGGTGGCTACACCTTC. It yields the protein CASSVPGGGYTF. The variable domain in full, with the rest retrieved from reference TRBV9 and TRBJ1-2, is DSGVTQTPKHLITATGQRVTLRCSPRSGDLSVYWYQQSLDQGLQFLIQYYNGEERAKGNILERFSAQQFPDLHSELNLSSLELGDSALYFCASSVPGGGYTFGSGTRLTVV.

The chain joins TRBV2 to TRBJ2-5; D not resolved. Germline V gene sequence: CDR1 SNHLY, CDR2 FYNNEI. V lost 1 base, J lost 2 bases, and 8 bases lay in between. This CDR3 is 14 amino acids long. CDR3 residues: CASSEGHAQETQYF. The CDR3 nucleotides are TGTGCCAGCAGTGAAGGGCACGCTCAAGAGACCCAGTACTTC.

This clone was counted once. The V and J genes are TRBV5-1 and TRBJ1-5; D is ambiguous. The CDR3 has 14 amino acids. Germline V lookup: CDR1 SGHRS, CDR2 YFSETQ. V dropped 4 bases and J dropped 3 bases, with 11 bases sitting between them. As DNA, the CDR3 is TGCGCCAGCAGCCCCCTCGGTGACAATCAGCCCCAGCATTTT. Protein: CASSPLGDNQPQHF. Looking up the rest from reference TRBV5-1 and TRBJ1-5 gives the full variable domain: KAGVTQTPRYLIKTRGQQVTLSCSPISGHRSVSWYQQTPGQGLQFLFEYFSETQRNKGNFPGRFSGRQFSNSRSEMNVSTLELGDSALYLCASSPLGDNQPQHFGDGTRLSIL.

The chain links TRBV7-2 to TRBJ1-3; possible D gene TRBD1, 5 bases. The germline V gene has CDR1 SGHTA and CDR2 FQGNSA. V lost 3 bases, J lost 1 base, and 13 bases lay in between. The CDR3 sequence is 16 residues long. CDR3 region: CASSLSGGNSGNTIYF. For the CDR3, the DNA is TGTGCCAGCAGCTTGTCGGGGGGTAATTCTGGAAACACCATATATTTT.

The table lists this clone with a few counts. J is TRBJ1-6 and V is TRBV11-2; 8 bases are a match to TRBD1. V gave up 1 base and J gave up 18 bases; unmatched junction bases: 11. The V gene's germline CDR1 is SGHAT and CDR2 FQNNGV. This CDR3 is 14 amino acids long. CDR3 loop: CASSLAGQGLPHHF. The DNA for the CDR3 is TGTGCCAGCAGCTTAGCCGGACAGGGACTACCACACCACTTT.

This chain links TRBV2 with TRBJ2-1; D ambiguous. CDR3 length: 11 residues. Germline V gene data show CDR1 as SNHLY and CDR2 as FYNNEI. V was shortened by 4 bases and J by 4 bases, with 2 bases between the two germline ends. The CDR3 protein is CASSAYNEQFF. DNA of the CDR3: TGTGCCAGCAGTGCGTACAATGAGCAGTTCTTC.

The CDR3 DNA reads TGTGCCAGCAGCCAAGAGGAGGGTGACACCTACGAGCAGTACTTC. Protein sequence: CASSQEEGDTYEQYF. The V call is TRBV4-2, the J call TRBJ2-7; tentatively, D is TRBD2 (6 bases). V was pared by 0 bases and J by 2 bases, with 11 bases between. Germline lookup yields CDR1 LGHNA and CDR2 YNFKEQ. This CDR3 contains 15 residues.

The rearrangement links TRBV3-1 (or the pseudogene TRBV3-2) to TRBJ2-7; a weak D match, TRBD1 (5 bases). V was cut by 4 bases and J by 4 bases, with 17 bases left in between. The CDR3 contains 15 residues. CDR1 is LGHDT, CDR2 YNNKEL, per germline (reference sequence). DNA for the CDR3: TGTGCCAGCAGCCCAAAGCAGGGATCAGGGTACGAGCAGTACTTC. Amino acids: CASSPKQGSGYEQYF.

DNA of the CDR3: TGTGCCAGCAGCCGGGACAGGGTCACTGAAGCTTTCTTT. Its protein product is CASSRDRVTEAFF. The chain couples TRBV7-6 to TRBJ1-1; 9 bases are a match to TRBD1. Looked up from germline, CDR1 is SGHVS and CDR2 is FNYEAQ. V lost 5 bases, J lost 4 bases, and 2 bases stayed unmatched. CDR3 length: 13 amino acids. The variable domain in full, completed from reference TRBV7-6 and TRBJ1-1, reads GAGVSQSPRYKVTKRGQDVALRCDPISGHVSLYWYRQALGQGPEFLTYFNYEAQQDKSGLPNDRFSAERPEGSISTLTIQRTEQRDSAMYRCASSRDRVTEAFFGQGTRLTVV.

This chain uses TRBV28 with TRBJ1-2; possible D gene TRBD1, 5 bases. The germline CDR1 and CDR2 sequences are MDHEN and SYDVKM. CDR3 length equals 15 residues. The V end was cut by 10 bases, the J end by 7 bases, with 25 bases between. The CDR3 sequence: CATDRLGRIESGYTF. The CDR3 DNA reads as TGTGCCACCGATAGATTGGGGCGGATCGAAAGTGGCTACACCTTC.

The rearrangement links TRBV6-5 to TRBJ2-7; 7 bases fit TRBD2. The V segment lost 0 bases and the J segment 3 bases; nucleotides outside the gene matches: 5. The CDR3 totals 15 residues. Germline CDR1 is MNHEY and CDR2 is SVGAGI. The CDR3 coding sequence is TGTGCCAGCAGTTACTCCGGGGGGTTCCTCTACGAGCAGTACTTC. Translation gives CASSYSGGFLYEQYF.

DNA for the CDR3: TGCGCCAGCAGCTTGGGGCCAGGGGGCACCGAGACCCAGTACTTC. This translates into CASSLGPGGTETQYF. The rearrangement uses TRBV5-1 and TRBJ2-5, with 8 bases fitting TRBD1. The germline V gene encodes CDR1 SGHRS and CDR2 YFSETQ. CDR3 size: 15 residues. V lost 0 bases, J lost 5 bases, and 6 bases stayed unmatched.

The gene calls are TRBV5-1 and TRBJ1-1; D perhaps matches TRBD1 (6 bases). V gave up 4 bases and J gave up 2 bases, with 12 bases separating them. The CDR3 is 14 amino acids. CDR1 and CDR2 (germline): SGHRS, YFSETQ. For the CDR3, the DNA is TGCGCCAGCAGCCGACAGGAGACAAACACTGAAGCTTTCTTT. It yields the protein CASSRQETNTEAFF.

Here the CDR3 reads CASSSSTEIGQYF. CDR3 coding DNA: TGTGCCAGCAGTTCCTCGACAGAGATTGGGCAGTACTTC. V and J are TRBV28 and TRBJ2-7; tentatively, D is TRBD1 (5 bases). Germline V gene lookup returns CDR1 MDHEN and CDR2 SYDVKM. The germline V and J ends were trimmed by 4 bases and 9 bases, with 16 bases remaining between them. The CDR3 length is 13 residues.

This clone was seen a few times. J is TRBJ1-2 and V is TRBV2; a possible D gene is TRBD1 (5 bases). The germline CDR1 and CDR2 sequences are SNHLY and FYNNEI. The CDR3 sequence is 17 residues long. V dropped 0 bases and J dropped 4 bases, with 18 bases sitting between them. The CDR3 region has the DNA TGTGCCAGCAGTGAAGCGCTTGGCAGGGCAAAAGGCTATGGCTACACCTTC. This encodes CASSEALGRAKGYGYTF.

The genes are TRBV25-1 and TRBJ2-7; D not resolved. The V end lost 0 bases, the J end lost 3 bases, and 6 bases lay between the germline ends. The CDR3 runs to 13 residues. The V gene's germline CDR1 is MGHDK and CDR2 SYGVNS. In nucleotides, the CDR3 is TGTGCCAGCAGTGAATACTTCCTCTACGAGCAGTACTTC. This codes for CASSEYFLYEQYF.